The clone carrying this T cell receptor (beta chain) showed up just once. This sample is part of a study of blood T cell repertoires in COVID-19. Across the study: Collection of acute and convalescent COVID-19 samples took place in the United States, Italy and Spain.

Data came from immunoSEQ multiplex PCR; TCRdb stores just in-frame clones and leaves some out. The table lists more than 150,000 clones, about four fifths of them singletons. Two negative PCRs, clearance, or symptom resolution characterized the recovered Cohort 3 donors. Sequencing input: PBMCs or T cells enriched from blood (not recorded which). This TCR came from a man in his forties or fifties who had recovered from COVID-19.

CDR3 protein: CASSSRDRGSYGYTF. The CDR3 coding sequence is TGTGCCAGCAGCTCTCGGGACAGGGGAAGCTATGGCTACACCTTC. The chain links TRBV7-8 to TRBJ1-2; 10 positions agree with TRBD1. The CDR3 contains 15 residues. V lost 4 bases, J lost 4 bases, and 6 bases stayed unmatched. The germline V gene encodes CDR1 SGHVS and CDR2 FQNEAQ.